This T cell receptor beta chain was recovered during a study of T cells in localized non-small cell lung cancer. Study-level points and caveats: In adjacent lung, a median roughly 60 of the top 100 tumor clones were found. Sequencing, confined to only one tumor region, leaves heterogeneity possible. Maximal T cell clonality occurred in uninvolved adjacent lung, with tumor ranking below it.

V lost 7 bases, J lost 4 bases, and 19 bases lay in between. Germline assignment: CDR1 MDHEN and CDR2 SYDVKM. This CDR3 comprises 15 residues. In the case of this clone: Its matching antigen is unknown.

The repertoire was sequenced with immunoSEQ multiplex PCR; TCRdb's copy has only in-frame clones and lacks some. Among tens of thousands of clones, more than 80% were seen once, and the ten largest hold around 5.6%. The origin of this receptor is a male donor at least 60 years old with stage II lung adenocarcinoma. The chain employs TRBV28 and TRBJ1-2; possibly TRBD1 for D (6 bases). The input for sequencing was peripheral blood mononuclear cells, taken before any cancer treatment. CDR3 nucleotides: TGTGCCAGCACCCCCCCGGGACACGGATCCTATGGCTACACCTTC. Translated, it gives CASTPPGHGSYGYTF.